This T cell receptor beta chain is from a study of blood T cell repertoires in COVID-19. The table came from immunoSEQ multiplex PCR; TCRdb's copy has only in-frame clones and leaves some out. This table has roughly 230,000 clones, approximately 84% appearing once. The CDR3 sequence is 12 residues long. The V end lost 8 bases, the J end lost 0 bases, and 5 bases lay between the germline ends. The V gene's germline CDR1 is LGHDT and CDR2 YNNKEL (reference sequence). This chain connects TRBV3-1 (or the pseudogene TRBV3-2) to TRBJ1-3; D is unclear. The source is a man between 45 and 60 years old with active or convalescent COVID-19. Material: peripheral blood. CDR3 protein: CASAGSGNTIYF. CDR3 in DNA: TGTGCCAGCGCCGGCTCTGGAAACACCATATATTTT.